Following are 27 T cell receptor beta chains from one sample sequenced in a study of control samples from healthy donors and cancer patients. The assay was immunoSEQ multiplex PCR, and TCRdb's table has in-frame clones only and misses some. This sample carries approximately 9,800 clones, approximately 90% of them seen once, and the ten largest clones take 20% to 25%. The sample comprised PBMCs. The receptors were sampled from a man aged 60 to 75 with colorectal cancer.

Here the CDR3 DNA reads TGTGCCAGCAGCTTAGTTGGAGAGCAGTACTTC. This encodes CASSLVGEQYF. The V and J genes are TRBV11-2 and TRBJ2-7, with no clear D. Germline assignment: CDR1 SGHAT and CDR2 FQNNGV. Between the trimmed V and J ends, which lost 1 base and 7 bases, there was a span of 5 bases. The length of the CDR3 is 11 residues.

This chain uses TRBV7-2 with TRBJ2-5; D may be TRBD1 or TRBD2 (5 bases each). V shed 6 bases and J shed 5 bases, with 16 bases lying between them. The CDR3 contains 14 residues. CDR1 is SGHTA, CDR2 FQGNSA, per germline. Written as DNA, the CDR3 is TGTGCCAGCAGACGTACTAGAGGGGAGGAGACCCAGTACTTC. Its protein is CASRRTRGEETQYF.

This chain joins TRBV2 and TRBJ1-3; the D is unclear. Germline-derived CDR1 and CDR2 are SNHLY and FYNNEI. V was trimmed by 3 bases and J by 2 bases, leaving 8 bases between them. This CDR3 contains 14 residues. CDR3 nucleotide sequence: TGTGCCAGCAGTGACTGGCAGGCTGGAAACACCATATATTTT. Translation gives CASSDWQAGNTIYF.

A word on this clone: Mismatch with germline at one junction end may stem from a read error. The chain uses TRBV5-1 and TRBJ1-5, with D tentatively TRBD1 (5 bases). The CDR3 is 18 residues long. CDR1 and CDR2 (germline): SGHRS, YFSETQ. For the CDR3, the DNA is TGCGTCAGCAGCTTGGGAATTTTGGACATTAATAGCAATCAGCCCCAGCATTTT. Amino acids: CVSSLGILDINSNQPQHF.

The DNA of the CDR3 is TGTGCCAGCAGCTTAGCGCACCAGGGCGAGCAGTACTTC. Translating gives CASSLAHQGEQYF. The rearrangement joins TRBV11-1 to TRBJ2-7; the D gene is possibly TRBD1 (5 bases). The V gene lost 0 bases and the J gene lost 6 bases, with 9 bases spanning the gap. This CDR3 region has 13 residues. CDR1 and CDR2 from the germline V gene are SGHAT and FQDESV (reference sequence).

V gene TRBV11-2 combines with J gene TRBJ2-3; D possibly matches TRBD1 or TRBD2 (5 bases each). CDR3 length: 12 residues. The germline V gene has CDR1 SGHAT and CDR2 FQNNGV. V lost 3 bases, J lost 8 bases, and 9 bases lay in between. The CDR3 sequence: CASSLPGGTQYF. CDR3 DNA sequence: TGTGCCAGCAGCTTGCCTGGGGGTACGCAGTATTTT.

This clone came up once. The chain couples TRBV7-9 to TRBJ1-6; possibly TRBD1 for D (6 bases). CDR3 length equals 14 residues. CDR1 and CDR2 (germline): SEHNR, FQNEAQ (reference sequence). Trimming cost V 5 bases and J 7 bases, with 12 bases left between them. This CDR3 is CASSPGTWNSPLHF. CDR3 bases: TGTGCCAGCAGCCCCGGGACATGGAATTCACCCCTCCACTTT.

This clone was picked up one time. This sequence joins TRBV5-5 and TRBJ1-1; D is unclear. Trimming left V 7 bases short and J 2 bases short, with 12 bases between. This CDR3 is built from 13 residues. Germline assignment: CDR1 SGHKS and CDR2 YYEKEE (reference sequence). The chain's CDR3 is CASGKWGNTEAFF. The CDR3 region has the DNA TGTGCCAGCGGCAAATGGGGTAACACTGAAGCTTTCTTT.

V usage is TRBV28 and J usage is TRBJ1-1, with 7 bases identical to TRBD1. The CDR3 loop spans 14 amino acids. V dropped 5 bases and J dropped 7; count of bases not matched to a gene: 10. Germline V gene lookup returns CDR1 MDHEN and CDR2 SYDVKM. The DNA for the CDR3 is TGTGCCAGCAGTCCGACAGGGCTGGTGTTTGAAGCTTTCTTT. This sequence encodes CASSPTGLVFEAFF.

The CDR3 region has the DNA TGTGCCTGGAGTGTAGGTGGGGGTCACCGCGCGCAGTATTTT. Translating gives CAWSVGGGHRAQYF. The chain links TRBV30 to TRBJ2-3; D may be TRBD1 or TRBD2 (5 bases each). The CDR3 runs 14 residues. Germline lookup yields CDR1 GTSNPN and CDR2 SVGIG (reference sequence). The V end lost 0 bases, the J end lost 10 bases, and 17 bases lay between the germline ends.

CDR3 loop: CASTRLAGYNEQFF. The CDR3 coding sequence is TGTGCCAGCACCCGACTAGCGGGGTACAATGAGCAGTTCTTC. The chain employs TRBV7-8 and TRBJ2-1; TRBD2 agrees at 11 bases. The CDR3 contains 14 residues. Germline V gene data show CDR1 as SGHVS and CDR2 as FQNEAQ. V lost 7 bases and J lost 4; bases outside the gene matches: 3.

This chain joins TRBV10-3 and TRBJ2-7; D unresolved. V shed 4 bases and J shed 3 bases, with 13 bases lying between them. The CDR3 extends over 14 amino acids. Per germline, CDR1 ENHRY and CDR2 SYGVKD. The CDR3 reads CAISALSGHYEQYF. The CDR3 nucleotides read TGTGCCATCAGTGCCCTCTCCGGGCACTACGAGCAGTACTTC.

DNA for the CDR3: TGTGCCAGCAGCTCCCCGGGACGGTTCACAGATACGCAGTATTTT. Protein product: CASSSPGRFTDTQYF. The rearrangement joins TRBV7-9 to TRBJ2-3, with D perhaps being TRBD1 or TRBD2 (5 bases each). The CDR3 length is 15 residues. The V and J ends lost 4 bases and 2 bases respectively, with 13 bases between them. In germline, CDR1 is SEHNR, CDR2 FQNEAQ (reference sequence).

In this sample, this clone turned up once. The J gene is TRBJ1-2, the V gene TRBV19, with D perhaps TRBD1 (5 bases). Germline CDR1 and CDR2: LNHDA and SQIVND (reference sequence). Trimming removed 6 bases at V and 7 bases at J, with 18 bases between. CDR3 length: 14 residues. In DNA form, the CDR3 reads TGTGCCAGTAGCGTCGGGGGGTTGCGTGGTGGCTACACCTTC. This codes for CASSVGGLRGGYTF.

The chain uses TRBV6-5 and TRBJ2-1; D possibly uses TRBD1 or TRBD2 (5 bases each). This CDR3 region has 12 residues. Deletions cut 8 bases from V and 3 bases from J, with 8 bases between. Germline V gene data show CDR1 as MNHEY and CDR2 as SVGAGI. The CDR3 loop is CASLGVYNEQFF. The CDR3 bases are TGTGCCAGCTTGGGGGTCTACAATGAGCAGTTCTTC.

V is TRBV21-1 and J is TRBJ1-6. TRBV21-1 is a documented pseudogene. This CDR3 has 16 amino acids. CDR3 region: CASSSHTGVGNSPLHF. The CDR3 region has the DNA TGTGCCAGCAGCTCCCATACCGGGGTTGGTAATTCACCCCTCCACTTT.

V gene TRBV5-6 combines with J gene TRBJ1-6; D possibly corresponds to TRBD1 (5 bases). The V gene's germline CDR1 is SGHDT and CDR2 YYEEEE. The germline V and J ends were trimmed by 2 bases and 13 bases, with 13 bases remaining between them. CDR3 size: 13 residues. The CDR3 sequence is CASSLRVRDPLHF. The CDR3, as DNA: TGTGCCAGCAGCTTACGGGTCCGGGACCCCCTCCACTTT.

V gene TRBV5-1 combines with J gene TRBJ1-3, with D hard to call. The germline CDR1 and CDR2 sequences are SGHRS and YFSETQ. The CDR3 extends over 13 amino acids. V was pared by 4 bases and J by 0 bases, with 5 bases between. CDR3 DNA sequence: TGCGCCAGCAGCGCGACCTCTGGAAACACCATATATTTT. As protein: CASSATSGNTIYF.

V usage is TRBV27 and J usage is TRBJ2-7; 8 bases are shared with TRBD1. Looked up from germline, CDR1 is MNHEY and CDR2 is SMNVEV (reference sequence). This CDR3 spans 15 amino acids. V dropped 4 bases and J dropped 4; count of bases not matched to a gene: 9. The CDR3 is CASSYRTGTKYEQYF. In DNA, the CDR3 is TGTGCCAGCAGTTATCGGACAGGGACGAAATACGAGCAGTACTTC.

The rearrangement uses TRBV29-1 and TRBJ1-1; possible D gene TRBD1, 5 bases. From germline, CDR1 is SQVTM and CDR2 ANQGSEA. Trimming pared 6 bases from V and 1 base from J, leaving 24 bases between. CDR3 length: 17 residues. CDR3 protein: CSVLTPRGGRGNTEAFF. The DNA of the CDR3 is TGCAGCGTCCTCACACCCCGGGGCGGTAGGGGGAACACTGAAGCTTTCTTT.

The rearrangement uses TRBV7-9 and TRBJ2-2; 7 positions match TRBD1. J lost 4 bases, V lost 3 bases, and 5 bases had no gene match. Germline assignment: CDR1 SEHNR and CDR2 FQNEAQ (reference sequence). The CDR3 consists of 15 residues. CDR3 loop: CASSLTGRVTGELFF. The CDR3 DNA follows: TGTGCCAGCAGCTTGACAGGGCGGGTCACCGGGGAGCTGTTTTTT.

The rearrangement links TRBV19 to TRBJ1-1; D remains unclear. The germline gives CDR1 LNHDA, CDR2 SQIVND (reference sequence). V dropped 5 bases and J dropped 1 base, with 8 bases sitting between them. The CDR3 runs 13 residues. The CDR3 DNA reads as TGTGCCAGTAGTCTGACTGGGAACACTGAAGCTTTCTTT. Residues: CASSLTGNTEAFF.

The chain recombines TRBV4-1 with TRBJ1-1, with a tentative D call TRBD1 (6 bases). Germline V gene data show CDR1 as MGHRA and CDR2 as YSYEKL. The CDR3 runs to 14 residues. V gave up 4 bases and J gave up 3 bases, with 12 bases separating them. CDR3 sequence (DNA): TGCGCCAGCAGCCGAGCACAGGGTGACACTGAAGCTTTCTTT. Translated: CASSRAQGDTEAFF.

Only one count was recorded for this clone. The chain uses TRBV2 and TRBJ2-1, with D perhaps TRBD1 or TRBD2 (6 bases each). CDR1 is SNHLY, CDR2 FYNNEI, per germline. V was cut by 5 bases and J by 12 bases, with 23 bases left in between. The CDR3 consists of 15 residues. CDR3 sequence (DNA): TGTGCCAGCAGTCCGGGACTGGGGGGCGAAGTGGCGCAGTTCTTC. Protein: CASSPGLGGEVAQFF.

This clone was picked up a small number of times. For the CDR3, the DNA is TGTGCCAGCAGCGCAGAGGCAGGCCGGGTCACCGGGGAGCTGTTTTTT. This gives the protein CASSAEAGRVTGELFF. The chain combines TRBV9 with TRBJ2-2; D is uncertain. Trimming stripped 3 bases from V and 4 bases from J, with 16 bases between. The CDR3 spans 16 residues. Per germline, CDR1 SGDLS and CDR2 YYNGEE.

The CDR3 sequence is CAWGQGNSYEQYF. The CDR3 DNA reads TGTGCCTGGGGACAGGGTAACTCCTACGAGCAGTACTTC. The chain joins TRBV30 to TRBJ2-7, with 8 bases lining up with TRBD1. V lost 5 bases and J lost 0; bases outside the gene matches: 3. The CDR3 loop spans 13 amino acids. Germline V gene data show CDR1 as GTSNPN and CDR2 as SVGIG (reference sequence). The full variable domain, completed using reference TRBV30 and TRBJ2-7, is SQTIHQWPATLVQPVGSPLSLECTVEGTSNPNLYWYRQAAGRGLQLLFYSVGIGQISSEVPQNLSASRPQDRQFILSSKKLLLSDSGFYLCAWGQGNSYEQYFGPGTRLTVT.

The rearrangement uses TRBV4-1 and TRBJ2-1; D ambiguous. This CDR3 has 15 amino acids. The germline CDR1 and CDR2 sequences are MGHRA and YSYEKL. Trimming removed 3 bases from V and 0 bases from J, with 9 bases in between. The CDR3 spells CASSQAHSSYNEQFF. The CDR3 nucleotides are TGCGCCAGCAGCCAGGCCCATAGCTCCTACAATGAGCAGTTCTTC.